One sample yielded the 13 T cell receptor beta chains listed below, sequenced in a study of tumor-infiltrating lymphocytes in primary liver carcinoma (dated by TCRdb to the late 2010s). Without any cell sorting, total RNA and DNA were extracted together from about 20-30 mg of bulk tissue using the AllPrep DNA/RNA mini kit. This sample was sequenced with an Illumina HiSeq 2500. Using a constant-region primer and ProtoScript II reverse transcriptase, TCRbeta-specific cDNA was reverse-transcribed from around 520 ng total RNA. TCRbeta libraries were built with three nested multiplex PCR rounds, a slightly modified ARM-PCR procedure. Each of the first two PCR rounds ran for roughly 11 cycles and used multiplex TRBV1-TRBV30 forward primers together with a Cbeta reverse primer. TCRdb reworked the public reads: Q25 trimming with fastp, MiXCR clone assembly, productive beta chains retained. Duplicate CDR3 protein sequences are folded into a single record with the most common DNA and genes. The sample table shows about 110,000 distinct CDR3 sequences, and roughly four fifths are seen once. 15% to 20% of the sample rests with the top ten.

The sequenced sample consisted of liver tumor tissue from sampling region 3. The cell subset or site tag for this specimen amounts to: tumor region T3, left-lateral pole. The source of these receptors is a man aged 35 to 55 with primary liver carcinoma and hepatitis B virus infection.

In this sample, this clonotype turned up once. At one of its ends the junction is not consistent with the germline gene, which may arise from a read error. V is TRBV6-5 and J is TRBJ2-3; 12 nucleotides agree with TRBD2. CDR3 size: 15 residues. The germline CDR1 and CDR2 sequences are MNHEY and SVGAGI. The CDR3 sequence is CTSNPGLAGSDTQYF. DNA for the CDR3: TGTACCAGTAACCCAGGACTAGCGGGATCAGATACGCAGTATTTT.

Of note for this clonotype: At one of its ends the junction is not consistent with the germline gene, which may arise from a read error. The gene calls are TRBV11-2 and TRBJ2-5, with TRBD1 matching over 7 bases. Germline CDR1 reads SGHAT; CDR2 reads FQNNGV. The CDR3 has 15 amino acids. This chain's CDR3 is CASSSPLTGQEAQYF. Here the CDR3 DNA reads TGTGCCAGCAGCTCCCCCCTGACAGGGCAAGAGGCCCAGTACTTC.

Concerning this clonotype: Compared with germline, one end of the junction differs, possibly owing to a read error. V usage is TRBV5-4 and J usage is TRBJ2-2; perhaps TRBD1 as D (5 bases). Germline V CDR1 and CDR2: SGHNT, YYREEE (reference sequence). The CDR3 totals 15 residues. The CDR3 is CTSNSPQGNTGELFF. CDR3 coding DNA: TGTACCAGCAACTCCCCGCAGGGAAACACCGGGGAGCTGTTTTTT.

Details on this clonotype: Germline and junction disagree at one end, which may indicate a read error. This CDR3 is CASSYVRGGYEQYF. The CDR3 nucleotides read TGTGCCAGCAGTTATGTACGGGGGGGTTACGAGCAGTACTTT. The chain recombines TRBV6-6 with TRBJ2-7; TRBD2 matches 8 bases. CDR1 and CDR2 (germline): MNHNY, SVGAGI (reference sequence). The CDR3 consists of 14 residues.

As concerns this clonotype: A junction end diverges from the germline sequence, so it may reflect a read error. V and J are TRBV28 and TRBJ1-1; possible D gene TRBD1, 5 bases. The germline CDR1 and CDR2 sequences are MDHEN and SYDVKM. The CDR3 extends over 13 amino acids. CDR3 bases: TGTGGCAGCAGGGCCCCTGGACGTGATGAAGCTTTCTTT. Translating it yields CGSRAPGRDEAFF.

About this clonotype itself: This may be a read error: a much more frequent sequence differs by one nucleotide. The chain is built from TRBV9 and TRBJ2-3, with 11 bases lining up with TRBD1. CDR1 SGDLS and CDR2 YYNGEE come from the germline V gene. The CDR3 sequence is 16 residues long. The CDR3: CASSFRTGGLTDTKYF. CDR3 coding DNA: TGTGCCAGCAGCTTCCGGACAGGGGGCCTCACAGATACGAAGTATTTT. Based on the CDR3 plus reference TRBV9 and TRBJ2-3, the full variable domain is DSGVTQTPKHLITATGQRVTLRCSPRSGDLSVYWYQQSLDQGLQFLIQYYNGEERAKGNILERFSAQQFPDLHSELNLSSLELGDSALYFCASSFRTGGLTDTKYFGPGTRLTVL.

Concerning this clonotype: One end of the junction does not line up with germline, which may come from a read error. V and J are TRBV7-8 and TRBJ2-7, with TRBD2 matching over 7 bases. Germline assignment: CDR1 SGHVS and CDR2 FQNEAQ. The CDR3 totals 15 residues. The CDR3 spells CASSFQWDYHNEQYF. In DNA, the CDR3 is TGTGCTAGCAGCTTCCAGTGGGACTACCATAACGAGCAGTACTTC.

Comment on this clonotype: This CDR3 is missing its conserved last phenylalanine or tryptophan, likely due to a read error. The V gene is TRBV6-2 or TRBV6-3, the J gene TRBJ1-1; unclear D gene. The germline gives CDR1 MNHEY, CDR2 SVGEGT. The CDR3 runs 15 residues. CDR3 residues: CASSPHSTGITDAFL. In nucleotides, the CDR3 is TGTGCCAGCAGTCCCCATTCGACGGGCATCACTGATGCTTTCCTT.

As to this clonotype: Mismatch with germline at one junction end may stem from a read error. V gene TRBV18 combines with J gene TRBJ2-5; D perhaps matches TRBD2 (6 bases). Per germline, CDR1 KGHSH and CDR2 LQKENI. This CDR3 region has 13 residues. In DNA form, the CDR3 reads TGTGCCAACTCACCAGCGGGTCGGGAGACCCAGTACTTC. This gives the protein CANSPAGRETQYF.

The J gene is TRBJ2-1, the V gene TRBV7-3; 8 bases are a match to TRBD2. CDR3 length: 15 residues. Unmatched junction bases numbered 6, after V lost 5 bases and J lost 3 bases. CDR1 is SGHTA, CDR2 FQGTGA, per germline. In DNA form, the CDR3 reads TGTGCCAGCAGCCTATCCGGGGGGGTCTACAATGAGCAGTTCTTC. Amino acid sequence: CASSLSGGVYNEQFF.

Points on this clonotype: Its ends do not fully match the called genes, so a read error is possible. The chain uses TRBV6-6 and TRBJ2-7; D may correspond to TRBD1 or TRBD2 (6 bases each). This CDR3 spans 15 amino acids. Germline CDR1 and CDR2: MNHNY and SVGAGI (reference sequence). The CDR3: CVSSYPEGGGDEQYF. CDR3 bases: TGTGTCAGCAGTTACCCCGAAGGGGGAGGAGACGAGCAGTATTTC.

The rearrangement links TRBV5-1 to TRBJ2-1; TRBD2 matches at 10 bases. The J segment lost 1 base and the V segment lost 9 bases, leaving 7 bases of the junction unmatched. The germline V gene has CDR1 SGHRS and CDR2 YFSETQ. The CDR3 is made up of 15 amino acids. In nucleotides, the CDR3 is TGCGCCAACAGTCGGACTAGCGGTTCCTACAATGAGCAGTTCTTC. Translating gives CANSRTSGSYNEQFF. Looking up the rest from reference TRBV5-1 and TRBJ2-1 gives the full variable domain: KAGVTQTPRYLIKTRGQQVTLSCSPISGHRSVSWYQQTPGQGLQFLFEYFSETQRNKGNFPGRFSGRQFSNSRSEMNVSTLELGDSALYLCANSRTSGSYNEQFFGPGTRLTVL.

About this clonotype: Because it lacks the conserved phenylalanine or tryptophan at the end, this CDR3 is likely a read error. No DNA is shown, since the ends of the CDR3 on it are uncertain; the CDR3 is the one TCRdb lists. The V call is TRBV11-2, the J call TRBJ1-3. The CDR3 length equals 13 residues, ends included. CDR1 SGHAT and CDR2 FQNNGV come from the germline V gene. CDR3 region: CGSSLASGNTIFL.